A selection of T cell receptor beta chains follows, all from one sample in a study of Graves' ophthalmopathy and Graves' hyperthyroidism. TCRdb re-derived calls from the multiplex PCR reads in MiXCR, one entry per CDR3 protein. The sample yields 150,000 or so distinct CDR3 sequences, around two fifths seen once. The specimen was peripheral blood. The receptor set was obtained from a woman in her 40s with Graves' ophthalmopathy. The CDR3 runs from the conserved cysteine through the conserved F or W. A D gene is named only where the DNA matches it firmly. Size is omitted from some rows. Given values are once, few, many or a class for expanded clones.

TRBJ2-2 | many | TRBV2 | NA | CASSEEYTGELFF | TGTGCCAGCAGTGAAGAATACACCGGGGAGCTGTTTTTT
TRBJ2-4 | many | TRBV6-2/TRBV6-3 | TRBD2 | CASRSSGMSKNIQYF | TGTGCCAGCAGATCTAGCGGGATGTCCAAAAACATTCAGTACTTC
TRBJ1-3 | NA | TRBV29-1 | NA | CSVITGYSSGNTIYF | TGCAGCGTTATTACCGGGTACAGCTCTGGAAACACCATATATTTT
TRBJ1-3 | many | TRBV7-2 | NA | CASSSGSSGNTIYF | TGTGCCAGCAGCTCAGGCAGCTCTGGAAACACCATATATTTT
TRBJ1-5 | many | TRBV18 | NA | CASSLGGAANQPQHF | TGTGCCAGCTCACTGGGCGGGGCCGCGAATCAGCCCCAGCATTTT
TRBJ2-2 | many | TRBV28 | NA | CASIPGTNTGELFF | TGTGCCAGCATCCCGGGAACGAACACCGGGGAGCTGTTTTTT
TRBJ2-5 | many | TRBV6-2/TRBV6-3 | NA | CASSYVNTRETQYF | TGTGCCAGCAGTTACGTCAACACCAGGGAGACCCAGTACTTC
TRBJ1-1 | NA | TRBV12-3/TRBV12-4 | NA | CASRGGGEPAF | TGTGCCAGCCGAGGGGGTGGGGAGCCCGCCTTT
TRBJ2-7 | many | TRBV6-2/TRBV6-3 | NA | CASSRGNYYEQYF | TGTGCCAGCAGTCGAGGAAATTACTACGAGCAGTACTTC
TRBJ2-7 | many | TRBV20-1 | TRBD1 | CSAKGGTGAYEQYF | TGCAGTGCTAAGGGGGGGACAGGGGCTTACGAGCAGTACTTC
TRBJ1-5 | many | TRBV4-1 | NA | CASSLITGMGQPQHF | TGCGCCAGCAGCCTTATTACAGGGATGGGGCAGCCCCAGCATTTT
TRBJ2-3 | many | TRBV28 | NA | CASSFNREFRYF | TGTGCCAGCAGTTTTAACAGGGAATTTCGGTATTTT
TRBJ2-7 | many | TRBV3-1 | NA | CASSQYLYSEQYF | TGTGCCAGCAGCCAGTACCTATACTCCGAGCAGTACTTC
TRBJ1-1 | many | TRBV6-5 | NA | CASVPTGTETEAFF | TGTGCCAGCGTCCCTACAGGTACGGAAACTGAAGCTTTCTTT
TRBJ2-7 | few | TRBV12-3/TRBV12-4 | NA | CASSFYGGDISYEQYF | TGTGCCAGCAGTTTCTACGGTGGAGACATTTCCTACGAGCAGTACTTC
TRBJ2-2 | few | TRBV6-2/TRBV6-3 | TRBD2 | CASSYEASGSTGELFF | TGTGCCAGCAGTTACGAGGCTAGCGGGAGTACCGGGGAGCTGTTTTTT
TRBJ1-1 | many | TRBV12-3/TRBV12-4 | NA | CASSTENMNTEAFF | TGTGCCAGCAGTACCGAAAACATGAACACTGAAGCTTTCTTT
TRBJ2-2 | many | TRBV12-3/TRBV12-4 | NA | CASTAWGRPNTGELFF | TGTGCCAGCACCGCGTGGGGACGGCCGAACACCGGGGAGCTGTTTTTT
TRBJ2-7 | NA | TRBV9 | TRBD2 | CASSPWGGGSYEQYF | TGTGCCAGCAGCCCCTGGGGGGGAGGGTCCTACGAGCAGTACTTC
TRBJ1-1 | NA | TRBV27 | NA | CASSLGWYTEAFF | TGTGCCAGCAGTCTTGGGTGGTACACTGAAGCTTTCTTT
TRBJ2-7 | NA | TRBV12-3/TRBV12-4 | NA | CASSFGGATGEQYF | TGTGCCAGCAGTTTTGGGGGGGCAACAGGGGAGCAGTACTTC
TRBJ1-1 | many | TRBV7-2 | NA | CASGLTGLVYTEAFF | TGTGCCAGCGGGCTTACAGGGCTTGTCTACACTGAAGCTTTCTTT
TRBJ1-2 | NA | TRBV24-1 | TRBD1 | CATSDSGTGSYGYTF | TGTGCCACCAGTGATTCCGGGACAGGATCCTATGGCTACACCTTC
TRBJ2-5 | many | TRBV6-5 | NA | CASIIGGRIQETQYF | TGTGCCAGCATCATAGGGGGGCGCATCCAAGAGACCCAGTACTTC
TRBJ2-2 | many | TRBV5-1 | NA | CASSRTGTDESGELFF | TGCGCCAGCAGCCGAACCGGGACGGACGAATCCGGGGAGCTGTTTTTT